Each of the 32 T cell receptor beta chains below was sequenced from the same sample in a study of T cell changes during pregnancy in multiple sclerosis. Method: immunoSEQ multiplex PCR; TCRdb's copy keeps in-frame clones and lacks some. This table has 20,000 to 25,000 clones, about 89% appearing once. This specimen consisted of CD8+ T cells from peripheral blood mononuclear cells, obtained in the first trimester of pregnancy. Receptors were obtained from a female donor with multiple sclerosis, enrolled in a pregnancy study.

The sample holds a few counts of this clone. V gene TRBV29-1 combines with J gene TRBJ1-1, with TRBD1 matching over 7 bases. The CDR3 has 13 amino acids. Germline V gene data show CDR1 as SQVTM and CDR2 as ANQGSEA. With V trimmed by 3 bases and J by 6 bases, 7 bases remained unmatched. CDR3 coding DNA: TGCAGCGTTGATCCCAGACAGGGCTCTGAAGCTTTCTTT. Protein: CSVDPRQGSEAFF. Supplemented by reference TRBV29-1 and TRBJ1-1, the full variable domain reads SAVISQKPSRDICQRGTSLTIQCQVDSQVTMMFWYRQQPGQSLTLIATANQGSEATYESGFVIDKFPISRPNLTFSTLTVSNMSPEDSSIYLCSVDPRQGSEAFFGQGTRLTVV.

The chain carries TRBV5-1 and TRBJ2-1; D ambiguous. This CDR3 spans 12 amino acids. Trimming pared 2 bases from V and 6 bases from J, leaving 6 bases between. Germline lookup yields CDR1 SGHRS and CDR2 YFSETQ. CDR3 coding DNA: TGCGCCAGCAGCTTAGCAGGCAATGAGCAGTTCTTC. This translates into CASSLAGNEQFF.

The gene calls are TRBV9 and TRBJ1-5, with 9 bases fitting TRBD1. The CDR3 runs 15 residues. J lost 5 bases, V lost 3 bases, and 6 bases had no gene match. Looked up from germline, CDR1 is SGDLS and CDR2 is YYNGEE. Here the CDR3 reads CASSATGGGYQPQHF. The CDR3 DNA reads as TGTGCCAGCAGCGCGACAGGGGGAGGATATCAGCCCCAGCATTTT.

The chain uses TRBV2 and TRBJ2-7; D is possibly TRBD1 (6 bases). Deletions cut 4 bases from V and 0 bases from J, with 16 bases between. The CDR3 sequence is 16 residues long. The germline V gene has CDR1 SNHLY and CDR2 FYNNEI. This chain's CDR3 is CASSVRTEAYSYEQYF. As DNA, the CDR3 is TGTGCCAGCAGTGTTCGGACAGAAGCGTACTCCTACGAGCAGTACTTC.

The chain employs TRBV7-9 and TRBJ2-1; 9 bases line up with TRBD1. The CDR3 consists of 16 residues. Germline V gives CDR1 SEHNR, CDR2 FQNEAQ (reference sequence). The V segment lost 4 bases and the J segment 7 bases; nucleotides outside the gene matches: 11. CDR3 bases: TGTGCCAGCAGCTCCCCCCGGGACAGGGTGTTGAATGAGCAGTTCTTC. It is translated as CASSSPRDRVLNEQFF. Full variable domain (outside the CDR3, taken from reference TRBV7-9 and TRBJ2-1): DTGVSQNPRHKITKRGQNVTFRCDPISEHNRLYWYRQTLGQGPEFLTYFQNEAQLEKSRLLSDRFSAERPKGSFSTLEIQRTEQGDSAMYLCASSSPRDRVLNEQFFGPGTRLTVL.

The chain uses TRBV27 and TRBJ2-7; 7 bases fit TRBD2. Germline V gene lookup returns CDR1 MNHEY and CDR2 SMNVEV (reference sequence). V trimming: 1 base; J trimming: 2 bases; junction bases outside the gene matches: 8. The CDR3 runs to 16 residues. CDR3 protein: CASSLFRDGGTYEQYF. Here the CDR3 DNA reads TGTGCCAGCAGTTTATTCCGGGACGGGGGGACCTACGAGCAGTACTTC.

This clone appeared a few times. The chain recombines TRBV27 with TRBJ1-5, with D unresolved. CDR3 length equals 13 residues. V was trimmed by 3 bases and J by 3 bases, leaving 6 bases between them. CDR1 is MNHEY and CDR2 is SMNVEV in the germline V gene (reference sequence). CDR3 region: CASSLGPNQPQHF. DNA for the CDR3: TGTGCCAGCAGTTTGGGCCCCAATCAGCCCCAGCATTTT.

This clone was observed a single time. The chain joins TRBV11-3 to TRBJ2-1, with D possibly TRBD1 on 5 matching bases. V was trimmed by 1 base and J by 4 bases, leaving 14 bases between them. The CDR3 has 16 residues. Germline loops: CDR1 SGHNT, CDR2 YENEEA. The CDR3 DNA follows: TGTGCCAGCAGCTTAGCTGCAGGGCCGCCATACAATGAGCAGTTCTTC. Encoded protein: CASSLAAGPPYNEQFF.

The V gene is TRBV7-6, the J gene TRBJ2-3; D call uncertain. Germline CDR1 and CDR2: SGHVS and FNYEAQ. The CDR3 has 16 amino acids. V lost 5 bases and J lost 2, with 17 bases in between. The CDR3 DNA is TGTGCCAGCAGCATTGTCAGCCGGAGTCCCACAGATACGCAGTATTTT. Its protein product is CASSIVSRSPTDTQYF.

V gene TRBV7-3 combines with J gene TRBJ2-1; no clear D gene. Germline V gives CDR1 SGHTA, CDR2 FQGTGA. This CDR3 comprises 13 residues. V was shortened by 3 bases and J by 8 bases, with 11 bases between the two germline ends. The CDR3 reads CASSLASFHEQFF. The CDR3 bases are TGTGCCAGCAGCTTGGCTAGTTTCCATGAGCAGTTCTTC. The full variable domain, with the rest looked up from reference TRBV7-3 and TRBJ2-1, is GAGVSQTPSNKVTEKGKYVELRCDPISGHTALYWYRQSLGQGPEFLIYFQGTGAADDSGLPNDRFFAVRPEGSVSTLKIQRTERGDSAVYLCASSLASFHEQFFGPGTRLTVL.

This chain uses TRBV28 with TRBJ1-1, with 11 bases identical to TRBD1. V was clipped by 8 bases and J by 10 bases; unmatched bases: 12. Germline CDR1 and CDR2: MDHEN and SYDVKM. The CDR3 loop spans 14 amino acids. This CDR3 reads CASSATDRGRGAFF. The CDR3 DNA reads TGTGCCAGCTCCGCGACGGACAGGGGGCGTGGAGCTTTCTTT.

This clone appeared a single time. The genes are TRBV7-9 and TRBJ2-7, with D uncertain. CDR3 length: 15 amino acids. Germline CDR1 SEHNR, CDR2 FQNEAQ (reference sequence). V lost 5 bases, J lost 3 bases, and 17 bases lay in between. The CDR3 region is CASSPANKRGYEQYF. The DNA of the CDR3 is TGTGCCAGCAGCCCCGCGAATAAGCGCGGCTACGAGCAGTACTTC.

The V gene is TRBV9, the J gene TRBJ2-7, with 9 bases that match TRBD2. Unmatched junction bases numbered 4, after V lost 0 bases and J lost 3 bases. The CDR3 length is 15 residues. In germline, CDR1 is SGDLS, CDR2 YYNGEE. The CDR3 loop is CASSVDPAGGYEQYF. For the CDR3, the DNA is TGTGCCAGCAGCGTAGACCCAGCGGGAGGCTACGAGCAGTACTTC.

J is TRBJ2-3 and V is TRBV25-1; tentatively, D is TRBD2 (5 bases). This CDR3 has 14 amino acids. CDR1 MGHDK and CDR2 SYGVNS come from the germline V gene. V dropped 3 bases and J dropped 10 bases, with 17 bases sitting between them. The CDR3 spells CASSDPRELSSQYF. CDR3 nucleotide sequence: TGTGCCAGCAGTGACCCAAGGGAGCTTTCTTCGCAGTATTTT.

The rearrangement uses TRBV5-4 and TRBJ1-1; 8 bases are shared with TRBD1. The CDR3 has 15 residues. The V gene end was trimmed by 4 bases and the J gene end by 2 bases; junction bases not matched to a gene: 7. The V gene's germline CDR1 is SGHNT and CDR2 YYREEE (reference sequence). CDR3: CASSPIGQGNTEAFF. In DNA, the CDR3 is TGTGCCAGCAGCCCCATCGGACAGGGAAACACTGAAGCTTTCTTT.

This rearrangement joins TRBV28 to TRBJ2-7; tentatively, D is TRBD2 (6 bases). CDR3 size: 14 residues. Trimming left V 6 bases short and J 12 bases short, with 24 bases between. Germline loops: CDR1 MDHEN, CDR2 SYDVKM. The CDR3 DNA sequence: TGTGCCAGCAGCCTCCCAGGAGGGCATGGCCGGCCGTACTTC. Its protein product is CASSLPGGHGRPYF.

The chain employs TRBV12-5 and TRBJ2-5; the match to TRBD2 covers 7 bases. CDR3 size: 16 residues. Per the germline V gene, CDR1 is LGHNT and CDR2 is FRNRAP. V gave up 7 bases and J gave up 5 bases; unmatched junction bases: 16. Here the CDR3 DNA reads TGTGCTAGTGCCTCCTTAGGGAGGGCCACCGGGGAGACCCAGTACTTC. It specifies CASASLGRATGETQYF.

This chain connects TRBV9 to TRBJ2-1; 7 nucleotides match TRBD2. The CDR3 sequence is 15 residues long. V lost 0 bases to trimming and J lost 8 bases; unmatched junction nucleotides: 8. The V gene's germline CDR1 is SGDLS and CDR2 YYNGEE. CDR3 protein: CASSVVGGSRDEQFF. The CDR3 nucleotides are TGTGCCAGCAGCGTAGTGGGGGGGTCTAGGGATGAGCAGTTCTTC.

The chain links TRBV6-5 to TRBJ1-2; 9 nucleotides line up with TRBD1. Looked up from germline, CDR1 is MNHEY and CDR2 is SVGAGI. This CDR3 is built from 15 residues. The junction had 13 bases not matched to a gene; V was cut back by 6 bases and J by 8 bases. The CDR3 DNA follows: TGTGCCAGCAGCAAATATGGACAGGGGACAGGGGGCTACACCTTC. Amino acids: CASSKYGQGTGGYTF.

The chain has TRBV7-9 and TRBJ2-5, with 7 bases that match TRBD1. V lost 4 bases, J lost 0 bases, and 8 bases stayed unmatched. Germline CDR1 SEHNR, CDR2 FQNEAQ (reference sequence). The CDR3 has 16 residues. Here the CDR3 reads CASSSPGQPYQETQYF. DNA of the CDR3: TGTGCCAGCAGCTCCCCGGGACAGCCGTACCAAGAGACCCAGTACTTC.

The CDR3 sequence is CASSLWRNSYEQYF. The CDR3 DNA follows: TGTGCCAGCAGTTTATGGCGGAACTCCTACGAGCAGTACTTC. The genes are TRBV27 and TRBJ2-7; D unclear. The CDR3 loop spans 14 amino acids. V shed 1 base and J shed 0 bases, with 7 bases lying between them. Germline V gives CDR1 MNHEY, CDR2 SMNVEV (reference sequence).

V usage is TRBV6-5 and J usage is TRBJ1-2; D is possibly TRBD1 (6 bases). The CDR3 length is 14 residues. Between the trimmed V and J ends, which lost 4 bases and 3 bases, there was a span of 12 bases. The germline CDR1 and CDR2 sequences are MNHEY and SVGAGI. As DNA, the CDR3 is TGTGCCAGCAGTTCCCTGGCAGGGGACTATGGCTACACCTTC. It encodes CASSSLAGDYGYTF.

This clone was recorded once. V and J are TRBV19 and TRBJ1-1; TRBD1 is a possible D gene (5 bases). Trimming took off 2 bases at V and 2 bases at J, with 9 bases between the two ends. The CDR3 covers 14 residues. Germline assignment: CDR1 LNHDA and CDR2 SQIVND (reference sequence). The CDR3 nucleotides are TGTGCCAGTAGTATACTAGACAGTAACACTGAAGCTTTCTTT. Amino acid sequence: CASSILDSNTEAFF.

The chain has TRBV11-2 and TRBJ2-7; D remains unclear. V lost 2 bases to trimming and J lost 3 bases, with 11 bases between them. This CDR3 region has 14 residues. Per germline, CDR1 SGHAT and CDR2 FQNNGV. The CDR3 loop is CASSLYKRSYEQYF. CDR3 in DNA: TGTGCCAGCAGCTTATATAAGCGCAGCTACGAGCAGTACTTC.

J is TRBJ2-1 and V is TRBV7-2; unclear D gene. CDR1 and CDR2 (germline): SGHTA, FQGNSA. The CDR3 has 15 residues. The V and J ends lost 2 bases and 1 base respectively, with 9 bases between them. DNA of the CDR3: TGTGCCAGCAGCTTAAACCCGACATCCTACAATGAGCAGTTCTTC. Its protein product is CASSLNPTSYNEQFF.

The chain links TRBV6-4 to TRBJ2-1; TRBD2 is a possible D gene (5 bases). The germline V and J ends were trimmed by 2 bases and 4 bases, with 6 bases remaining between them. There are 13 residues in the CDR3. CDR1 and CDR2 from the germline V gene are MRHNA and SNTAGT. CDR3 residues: CASSDGRYNEQFF. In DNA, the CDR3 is TGTGCCAGCAGTGACGGGAGATACAATGAGCAGTTCTTC.

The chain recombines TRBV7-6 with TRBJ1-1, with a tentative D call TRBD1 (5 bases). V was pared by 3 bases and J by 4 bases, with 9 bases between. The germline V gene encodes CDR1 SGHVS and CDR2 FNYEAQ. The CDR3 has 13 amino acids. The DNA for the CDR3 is TGTGCCAGCAGCTTGTCCGGGGGCACTGAAGCTTTCTTT. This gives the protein CASSLSGGTEAFF.

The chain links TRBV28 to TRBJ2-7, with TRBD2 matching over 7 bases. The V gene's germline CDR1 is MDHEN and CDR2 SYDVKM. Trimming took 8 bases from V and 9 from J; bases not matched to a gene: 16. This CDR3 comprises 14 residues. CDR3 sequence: CASHPGGSETGQYF. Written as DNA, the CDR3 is TGTGCCAGCCATCCCGGCGGGAGTGAGACCGGGCAGTACTTC.

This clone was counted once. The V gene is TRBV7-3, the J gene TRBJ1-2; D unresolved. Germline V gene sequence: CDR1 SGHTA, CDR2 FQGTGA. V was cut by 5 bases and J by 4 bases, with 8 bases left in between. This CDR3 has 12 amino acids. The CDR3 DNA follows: TGTGCCAGCAGCGAGTCTGGCTATGGCTACACCTTC. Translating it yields CASSESGYGYTF.

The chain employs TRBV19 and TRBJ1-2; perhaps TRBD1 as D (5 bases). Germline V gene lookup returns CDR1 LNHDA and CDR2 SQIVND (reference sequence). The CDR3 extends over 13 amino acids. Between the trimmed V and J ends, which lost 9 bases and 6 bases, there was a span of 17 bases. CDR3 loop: CASMDTRLDGYTF. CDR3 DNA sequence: TGTGCCAGCATGGACACTCGGTTAGATGGCTACACCTTC.

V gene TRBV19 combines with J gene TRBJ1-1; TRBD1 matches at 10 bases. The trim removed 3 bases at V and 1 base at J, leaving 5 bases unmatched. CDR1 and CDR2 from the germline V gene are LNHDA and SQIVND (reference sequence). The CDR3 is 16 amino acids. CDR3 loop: CASSMTGGIGNTEAFF. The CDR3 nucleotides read TGTGCCAGTAGTATGACAGGGGGCATTGGGAACACTGAAGCTTTCTTT.

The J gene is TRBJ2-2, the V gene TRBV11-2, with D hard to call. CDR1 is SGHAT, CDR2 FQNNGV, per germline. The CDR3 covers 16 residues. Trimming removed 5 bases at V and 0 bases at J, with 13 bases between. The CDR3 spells CASSPHVEANTGELFF. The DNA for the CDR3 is TGTGCCAGCAGCCCACACGTCGAAGCGAACACCGGGGAGCTGTTTTTT.